This T cell receptor (beta chain) was identified in a study of T cells in Graves' hyperthyroidism and ophthalmopathy. A Clinical Activity Score of at least 3, a NOSPECS grade of at least 4 and a duration under 3 months were recorded in the ophthalmopathy patients. Not enrolled were patients with uncontrolled infection, other autoimmune disease, pregnancy or lactation. The diagnoses drew upon clinical symptoms, serum thyroxine and TRAb, thyroid ultrasound and orbital computed tomography. The sample holds one count of this clonotype. A much larger clonotype is one base distant, so this may be a read error. The investigators amplified TCR beta CDR3 regions from RNA transcripts. The HTBI primer set drove a first-round RT-PCR of the TCR CDR3. TCRdb independently ran MiXCR on the multiplex PCR reads; one entry per CDR3 protein. The sample includes approximately 300,000 distinct CDR3 sequences, around 15% of them seen just once.

This clonotype originated in a woman aged 60-75 years with Graves' ophthalmopathy. Input material: blood.

Here the CDR3 DNA reads TGTGCCAGCAGAGGGGCCTTTGGGGGGAACACTGAAGCTTTCTTT. It encodes CASRGAFGGNTEAFF. This chain uses TRBV6-1 with TRBJ1-1; possibly TRBD1 for D (5 bases). The CDR3 runs 15 residues. Trimming pared 6 bases from V and 1 base from J, leaving 15 bases between. Germline V lookup: CDR1 MNHNS, CDR2 SASEGT.